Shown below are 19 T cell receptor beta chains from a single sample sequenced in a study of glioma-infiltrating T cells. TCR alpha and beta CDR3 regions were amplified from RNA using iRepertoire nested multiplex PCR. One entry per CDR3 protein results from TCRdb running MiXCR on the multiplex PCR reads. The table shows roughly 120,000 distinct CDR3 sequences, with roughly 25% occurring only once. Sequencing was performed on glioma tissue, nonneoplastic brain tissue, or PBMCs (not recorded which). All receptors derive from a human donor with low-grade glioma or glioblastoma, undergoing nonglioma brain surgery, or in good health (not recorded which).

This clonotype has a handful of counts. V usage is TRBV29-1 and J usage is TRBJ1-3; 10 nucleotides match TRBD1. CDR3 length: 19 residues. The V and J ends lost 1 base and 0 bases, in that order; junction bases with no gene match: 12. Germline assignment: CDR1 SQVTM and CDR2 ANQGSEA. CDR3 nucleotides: TGCAGCGTTGAAGTAATTCGACAGGGGGCCGTCAGCTCTGGAAACACCATATATTTT. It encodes CSVEVIRQGAVSSGNTIYF.

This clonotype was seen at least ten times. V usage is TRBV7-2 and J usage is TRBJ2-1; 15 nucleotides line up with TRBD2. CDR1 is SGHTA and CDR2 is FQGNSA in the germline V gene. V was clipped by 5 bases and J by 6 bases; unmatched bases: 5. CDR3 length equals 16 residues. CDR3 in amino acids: CASSTPGLAGGNEQFF. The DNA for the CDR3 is TGTGCCAGCAGCACTCCGGGACTAGCGGGAGGCAATGAGCAGTTCTTC.

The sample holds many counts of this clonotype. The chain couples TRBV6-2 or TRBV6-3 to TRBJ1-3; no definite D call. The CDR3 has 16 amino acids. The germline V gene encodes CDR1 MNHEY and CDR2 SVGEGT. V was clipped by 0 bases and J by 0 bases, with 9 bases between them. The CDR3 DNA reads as TGTGCCAGCAGTTACTCGCTGATGAGCTCTGGAAACACCATATATTTT. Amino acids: CASSYSLMSSGNTIYF.

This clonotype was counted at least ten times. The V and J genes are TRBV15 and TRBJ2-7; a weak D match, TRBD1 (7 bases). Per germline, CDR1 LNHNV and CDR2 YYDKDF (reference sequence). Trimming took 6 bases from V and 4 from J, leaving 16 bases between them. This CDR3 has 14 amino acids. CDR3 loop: CATRAGRGAYEQYF. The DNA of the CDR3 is TGTGCCACCAGGGCCGGCAGGGGGGCTTACGAGCAGTACTTC.

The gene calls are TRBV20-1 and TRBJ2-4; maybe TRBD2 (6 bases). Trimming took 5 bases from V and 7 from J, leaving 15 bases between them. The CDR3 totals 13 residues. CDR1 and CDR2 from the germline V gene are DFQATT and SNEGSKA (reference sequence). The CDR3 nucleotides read TGCAGTGCTCTGGACTCTGGGGGGAACATTCAGTACTTC. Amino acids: CSALDSGGNIQYF.

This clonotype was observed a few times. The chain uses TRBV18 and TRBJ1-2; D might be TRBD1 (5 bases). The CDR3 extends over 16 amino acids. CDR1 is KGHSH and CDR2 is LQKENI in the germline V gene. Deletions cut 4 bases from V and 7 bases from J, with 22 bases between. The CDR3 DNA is TGTGCCAGCTCACGGTCCCGGGACGCTTCGGGAGGTGGCTACACCTTC. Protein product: CASSRSRDASGGGYTF.

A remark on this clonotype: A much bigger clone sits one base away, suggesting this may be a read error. This CDR3 reads CATSDIPRGLTTGGLFF. Here the CDR3 DNA reads TGTGCCACCAGTGACATACCCAGGGGGCTTACGACCGGGGGGCTGTTTTTT. V and J are TRBV24-1 and TRBJ2-2, with 8 bases aligning to TRBD1. This CDR3 contains 17 residues. Germline V gene lookup returns CDR1 KGHDR and CDR2 SFDVKD.

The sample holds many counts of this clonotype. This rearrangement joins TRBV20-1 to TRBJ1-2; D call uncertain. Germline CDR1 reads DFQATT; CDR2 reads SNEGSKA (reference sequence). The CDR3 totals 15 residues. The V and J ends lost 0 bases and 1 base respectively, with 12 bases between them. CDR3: CSARDQTVHNYGYTF. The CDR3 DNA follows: TGCAGTGCTAGAGATCAGACGGTACATAACTATGGCTACACCTTC.

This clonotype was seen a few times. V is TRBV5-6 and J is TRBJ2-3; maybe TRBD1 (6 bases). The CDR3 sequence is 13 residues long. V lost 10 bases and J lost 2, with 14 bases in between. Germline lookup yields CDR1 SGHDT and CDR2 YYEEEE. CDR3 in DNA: TGTGCCTCCAGGGGCAGTCCCACAGATACGCAGTATTTT. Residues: CASRGSPTDTQYF.

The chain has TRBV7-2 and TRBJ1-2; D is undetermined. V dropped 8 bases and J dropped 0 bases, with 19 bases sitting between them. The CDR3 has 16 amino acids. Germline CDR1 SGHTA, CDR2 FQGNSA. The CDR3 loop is CASRPTYVRSNYGYTF. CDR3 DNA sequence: TGTGCCAGCCGCCCCACCTATGTCAGGTCTAACTATGGCTACACCTTC.

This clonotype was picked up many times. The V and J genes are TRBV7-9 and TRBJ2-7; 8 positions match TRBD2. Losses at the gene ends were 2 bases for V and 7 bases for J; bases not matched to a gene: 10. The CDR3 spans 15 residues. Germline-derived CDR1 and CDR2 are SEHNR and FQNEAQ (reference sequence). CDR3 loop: CASSLNTGGHREQYF. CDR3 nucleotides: TGTGCCAGCAGCTTAAACACGGGAGGGCATCGGGAGCAGTACTTC. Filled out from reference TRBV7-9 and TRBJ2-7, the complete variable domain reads DTGVSQNPRHKITKRGQNVTFRCDPISEHNRLYWYRQTLGQGPEFLTYFQNEAQLEKSRLLSDRFSAERPKGSFSTLEIQRTEQGDSAMYLCASSLNTGGHREQYFGPGTRLTVT.

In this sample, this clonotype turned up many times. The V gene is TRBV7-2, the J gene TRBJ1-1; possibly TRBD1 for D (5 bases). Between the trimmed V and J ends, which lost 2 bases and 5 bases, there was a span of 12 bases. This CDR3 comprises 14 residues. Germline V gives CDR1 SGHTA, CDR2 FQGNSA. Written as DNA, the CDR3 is TGTGCCAGCAGCTTATTGGGGGGTAAGACTGAAGCTTTCTTT. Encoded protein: CASSLLGGKTEAFF.

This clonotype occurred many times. CDR3 nucleotides: TGTGCCAGCAGCCGTACTCGGCGGGAGATTAGCACAGATACGCAGTATTTT. Amino acids: CASSRTRREISTDTQYF. The J gene is TRBJ2-3, the V gene TRBV7-6, with 7 bases aligning to TRBD2. V shed 5 bases and J 0 bases; nucleotides not matched to a gene: 11. The germline CDR1 and CDR2 sequences are SGHVS and FNYEAQ. The CDR3 is 17 residues long.

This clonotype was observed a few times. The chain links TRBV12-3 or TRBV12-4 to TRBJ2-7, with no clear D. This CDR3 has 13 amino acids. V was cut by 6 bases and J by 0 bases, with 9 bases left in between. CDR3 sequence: CASRRGDSYEQYF. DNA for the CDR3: TGTGCCAGCAGACGCGGCGACTCCTACGAGCAGTACTTC.

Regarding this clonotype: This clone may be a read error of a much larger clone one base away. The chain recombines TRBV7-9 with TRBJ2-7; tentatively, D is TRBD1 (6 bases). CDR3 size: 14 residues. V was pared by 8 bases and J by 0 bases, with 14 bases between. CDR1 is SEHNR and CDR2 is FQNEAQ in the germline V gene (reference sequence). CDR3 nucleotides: TGTGCCAGCGGGACACCCGGTAACTCCTACGAGCAGTACTTC. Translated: CASGTPGNSYEQYF.

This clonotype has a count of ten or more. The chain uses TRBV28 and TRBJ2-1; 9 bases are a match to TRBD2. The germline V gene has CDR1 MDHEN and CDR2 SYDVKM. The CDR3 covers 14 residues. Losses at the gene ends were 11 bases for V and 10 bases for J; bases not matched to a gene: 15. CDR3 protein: CASTRPSGAGEQFF. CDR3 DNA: TGTGCCTCAACTCGTCCTAGCGGGGCGGGGGAGCAGTTCTTC. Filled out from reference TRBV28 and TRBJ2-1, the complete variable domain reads DVKVTQSSRYLVKRTGEKVFLECVQDMDHENMFWYRQDPGLGLRLIYFSYDVKMKEKGDIPEGYSVSREKKERFSLILESASTNQTSMYLCASTRPSGAGEQFFGPGTRLTVL.

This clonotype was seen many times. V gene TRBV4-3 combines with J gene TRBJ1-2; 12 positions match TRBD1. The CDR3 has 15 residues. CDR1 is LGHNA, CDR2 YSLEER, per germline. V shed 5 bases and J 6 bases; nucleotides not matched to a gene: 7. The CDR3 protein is CASSEGTGGYDGYTF. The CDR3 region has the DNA TGCGCCAGCAGCGAGGGGACAGGGGGCTATGATGGCTACACCTTC.

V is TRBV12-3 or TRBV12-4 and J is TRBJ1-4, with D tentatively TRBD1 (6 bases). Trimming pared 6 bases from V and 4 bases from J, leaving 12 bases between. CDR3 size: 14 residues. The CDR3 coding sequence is TGTGCCAGCAGACACCGGGACATTAATGAAAAACTGTTTTTT. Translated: CASRHRDINEKLFF.

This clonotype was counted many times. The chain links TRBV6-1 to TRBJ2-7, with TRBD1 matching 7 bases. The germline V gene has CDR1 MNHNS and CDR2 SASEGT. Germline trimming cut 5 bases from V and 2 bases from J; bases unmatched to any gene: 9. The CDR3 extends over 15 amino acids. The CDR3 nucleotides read TGTGCCAGCAGTATTCCCGGGACAGTGACCTACGAGCAGTACTTC. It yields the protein CASSIPGTVTYEQYF.